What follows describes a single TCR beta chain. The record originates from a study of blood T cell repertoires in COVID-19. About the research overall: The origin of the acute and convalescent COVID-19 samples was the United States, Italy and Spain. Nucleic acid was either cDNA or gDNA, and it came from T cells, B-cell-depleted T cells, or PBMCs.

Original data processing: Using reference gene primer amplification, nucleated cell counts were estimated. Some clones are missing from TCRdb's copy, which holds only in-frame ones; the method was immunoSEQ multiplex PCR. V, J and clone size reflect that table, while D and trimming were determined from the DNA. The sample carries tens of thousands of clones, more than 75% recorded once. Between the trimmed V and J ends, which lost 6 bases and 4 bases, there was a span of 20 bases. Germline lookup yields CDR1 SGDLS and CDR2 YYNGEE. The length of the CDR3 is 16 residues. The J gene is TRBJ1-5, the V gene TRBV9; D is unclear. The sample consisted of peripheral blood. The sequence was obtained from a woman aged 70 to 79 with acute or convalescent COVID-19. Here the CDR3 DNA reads TGTGCCAGCAACCTACAGAAGTTAATAAAGAATCAGCCCCAGCATTTT. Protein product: CASNLQKLIKNQPQHF.